A selection of T cell receptor beta chains follows, all from one sample in a study of shared clonotypes between healthy human individuals. Assay: immunoSEQ multiplex PCR; the TCRdb copy retains only in-frame clones and omits some. The sample shows about 380,000 clones, about 96% of them seen only once. Specimen: memory CD8+ T cells sorted from blood. These receptors were obtained from a man between 25 and 39 years old in good health. Both conserved end residues are part of each CDR3. A D gene is named only where the DNA matches it firmly. Not all rows give a size; the values are once, few, many and, for expanded clones, a class.

TRBV10-3	TRBJ2-2	.	.	TGTGCCATCAGTGAGTCCGGCAGGGGCCCCGGGGAGCTGTTTTTT	CAISESGRGPGELFF
TRBV7-2	TRBJ2-3	.	TRBD2	TGTGCCAGCAGCTTCCGGACTAGCGGTCCCACAGATACGCAGTATTTT	CASSFRTSGPTDTQYF
TRBV7-9	TRBJ2-1	.	.	TGTGCCAGCAGCTTAAACCCTACGGGGCAGTTCTTC	CASSLNPTGQFF
TRBV2	TRBJ2-5	once	TRBD1	TGTGCCAGCAGTGACACGGGACAGGGTTATGAGACCCAGTACTTC	CASSDTGQGYETQYF
TRBV18	TRBJ1-3	.	.	TGTGCCAGCTCACCATATGCGACAGGCTCTGGAAACACCATATATTTT	CASSPYATGSGNTIYF
TRBV5-4	TRBJ2-1	.	TRBD2	TGTGCCAGCAGCTGGGGGCTACAAGCGGGAGGCTCCTACAATGAGCAGTTCTTC	CASSWGLQAGGSYNEQFF
TRBV5-1	TRBJ2-7	.	TRBD1	TGCGCCAGCAGCTTGGTAGGGGGCCTCTACGAGCAGTACTTC	CASSLVGGLYEQYF
TRBV2	TRBJ2-2	.	.	TGTGCCAGCAGGACAGCGAACACCGGGGAGCTGTTTTTT	CASRTANTGELFF
TRBV10-3	TRBJ2-7	.	.	TGTGCCATCAGCCGGGACTCGATATACGAGCAGTACTTC	CAISRDSIYEQYF
TRBV12-2	TRBJ2-3	.	.	TGTGCAAGTCGCTTAGGGGGCACAGATACGCAGTATTTT	CASRLGGTDTQYF
TRBV28	TRBJ2-7	.	.	TGTGCCAGCAGTTTCCGGGCAATTGTGGGCTACGAGCAGTACTTC	CASSFRAIVGYEQYF
TRBV9	TRBJ2-1	.	TRBD2	TGTGCCAGCAGCACTAGCGGGGATGAGCAGTTCTTC	CASSTSGDEQFF
TRBV7-6	TRBJ2-5	.	.	TGTGCCAGCAGGGCTAGCGCGGAGACCCAGTACTTC	CASRASAETQYF
TRBV2	TRBJ1-1	.	.	TGTGCCATCACCAGCCTATCGAACACTGAAGCTTTCTTT	CAITSLSNTEAFF
TRBV5-6	TRBJ2-7	.	TRBD2	TGTGCCAGCAGCTTTAATCTCCCGGGGACTAGGCCTACCTACGAGCAGTACTTC	CASSFNLPGTRPTYEQYF
TRBV6-1	TRBJ2-1	.	.	TGTGCCAGCAGTGAAGCGCATACCGGGTGGGGGCAGTTCTTC	CASSEAHTGWGQFF
TRBV7-7	TRBJ2-5	.	.	TGTGCTAGCAGTTCCAGGACCCTACTTTGGGAGACCCAGTACTTC	CASSSRTLLWETQYF
TRBV5-4	TRBJ1-2	few	.	TGTGCCAGCAGCTTAAGGGCACCATATGGCTACACCTTC	CASSLRAPYGYTF